These T cell receptor beta chains were read from a single sample in a study of technical replicates of blood from a handful of donors. Profiled with immunoSEQ multiplex PCR; TCRdb holds only in-frame clones, not every one. The sample consists of 70,000 or so clones, 91% of them appearing once. Sequencing was carried out using T cells isolated from PBMCs. These receptors all stem from a human donor in good health. Some clones in this sample may be carry-over from other donors' samples. The CDR3 runs from the conserved cysteine through the conserved F or W. D genes are given only for firm matches. The size of a clone is reported for some rows only, either as once, few or many, or as a class for expanded clones.

clone size	D gene	J gene	V gene	CDR3 DNA	CDR3 protein
NA	TRBD1	TRBJ2-1	TRBV5-1	TGCGCCAGCAGCCAGGGACAGGGAAACTACAATGAGCAGTTCTTC	CASSQGQGNYNEQFF
NA	TRBD2	TRBJ2-1	TRBV10-1	TGCGCCAGCAGTGACCAATCGGGAGGGCCCCGCAATGAGCAGTTCTTC	CASSDQSGGPRNEQFF
NA	TRBD1	TRBJ1-2	TRBV6-1	TGTGCCAGCTGCTTGACAGGGGGGTTCTATGGCTACACCTTC	CASCLTGGFYGYTF
NA	TRBD2	TRBJ2-2	TRBV9	TGTGCCAGCAGCCCGCCGGGGGGTTTGAACACCGGGGAGCTGTTTTTT	CASSPPGGLNTGELFF
NA	NA	TRBJ1-1	TRBV6-5	TGTGCGAGCAAGCGAAAGTTGTACACTGAAGCTTTCTTT	CASKRKLYTEAFF
NA	NA	TRBJ2-7	TRBV14	TGTGCCAGCAGCCAAGATGGTGCAGGCGAAGGGGCCTACGAGCAGTACTTC	CASSQDGAGEGAYEQYF
NA	TRBD2	TRBJ2-5	TRBV4-1	TGCGCCAGCAGCCAAAGGGTACTAGCGGGGGGAAGCCAAGAGACCCAGTACTTC	CASSQRVLAGGSQETQYF
NA	NA	TRBJ1-1	TRBV10-3	TGTGCCATCAGTGAGTCGAGCGAATCCGCTGAAGCTTTCTTT	CAISESSESAEAFF
NA	NA	TRBJ1-4	TRBV2	TGTGCCAGCAGTCACCATACGAGAAATGAAAAACTGTTTTTT	CASSHHTRNEKLFF
NA	NA	TRBJ2-7	TRBV9	TGTGCCAGCAGCGTAGCGGAGGGTGTGGGCGAGCAGTACTTC	CASSVAEGVGEQYF
NA	NA	TRBJ2-5	TRBV7-9	TGTGCCAGCAGCTTCGAGATGTCCCAGTACTTC	CASSFEMSQYF
NA	NA	TRBJ2-3	TRBV29-1	TGCAGCGTTTGTGTGAGGCCCACAGATACGCAGTATTTT	CSVCVRPTDTQYF
NA	NA	TRBJ2-1	TRBV28	TGTGCCAGCAGTTCCATAAAAAGGAGCAATGAGCAGTTCTTC	CASSSIKRSNEQFF
NA	TRBD1	TRBJ2-7	TRBV5-1	TGCGCCAGCAGCCCACAACAGGGGGCGGCCTACGAGCAGTACTTC	CASSPQQGAAYEQYF
NA	NA	TRBJ1-5	TRBV6-1	TGTGCCAGCACTCGAACAGGACAAGGGGATCAGCCCCAGCATTTT	CASTRTGQGDQPQHF
NA	NA	TRBJ2-7	TRBV7-6	TGTGCCAGCAGCTCAGGAGGGGTCGAGCAGTACTTC	CASSSGGVEQYF
NA	TRBD2	TRBJ2-1	TRBV5-4	TGTGCCAGCAGCCCACGGGGCAGCGGGAGAAAGGTTGAGCAGTTCTTC	CASSPRGSGRKVEQFF
NA	NA	TRBJ1-2	TRBV19	TGTGCCAGTAGTTTTACACCCTATGGCTACACCTTC	CASSFTPYGYTF
few	TRBD1	TRBJ1-1	TRBV11-3	TGTGCCAGCAGCTTAGAACCCGGACAGGGTGGAGCTTTCTTT	CASSLEPGQGGAFF
NA	TRBD2	TRBJ2-2	TRBV2	TGTGCCAGCAGTGAGGGACTAGCGGGAGGCAGGGCCGGGGAGCTGTTTTTT	CASSEGLAGGRAGELFF
NA	TRBD1	TRBJ1-2	TRBV19	TGTGCCAGTAGTCTAGGGGACAGGGGTGGCTACACCTTC	CASSLGDRGGYTF
NA	NA	TRBJ2-6	TRBV27	TGTGCCAGCAGTTTCGGGTCCTCTGGGGCCAACGTCCTGACTTTC	CASSFGSSGANVLTF
NA	NA	TRBJ2-6	TRBV5-6	TGTGCCAGCAGCTTGGTGGCCTCTGGGGCCAACGTCCTGACTTTC	CASSLVASGANVLTF
NA	NA	TRBJ1-2	TRBV28	TGTGCCAGCAGTTTAGCCCCCTCAGGAGGGGACTATGGCTACACCTTC	CASSLAPSGGDYGYTF
NA	NA	TRBJ2-5	TRBV5-4	TGTGCCAGCAGCTTGGCCCTCGGGAGCATCGAAGAGACCCAGTACTTC	CASSLALGSIEETQYF
NA	NA	TRBJ1-3	TRBV15	TGTGCCACCAGCAGAGATGGGCAGAATGGAAACACCATATATTTT	CATSRDGQNGNTIYF
NA	TRBD2	TRBJ2-6	TRBV6-5	TGTGCCAGCAGCCTTGGGGGGGTGGGGGCCAACGTCCTGACTTTC	CASSLGGVGANVLTF
NA	NA	TRBJ1-2	TRBV20-1	TGCAGTGCTAGGCAGGACTATGGCTACACCTTC	CSARQDYGYTF
NA	NA	TRBJ2-3	TRBV18	TGTGCCAGCTCACCACAGGACTTATCGCTTGATACAGATACGCAGTATTTT	CASSPQDLSLDTDTQYF
NA	NA	TRBJ1-6	TRBV6-6	TGTGCCAGCAGTTACACACAGGGAGATTCACCCCTCCACTTT	CASSYTQGDSPLHF
NA	NA	TRBJ2-1	TRBV18	TGTGCCAGTGCTTGGAGTAATGAGCAGTTCTTC	CASAWSNEQFF
NA	NA	TRBJ1-1	TRBV6-5	TGTGCCACCTCGAGCCACAGGGTCGAAGCTTTCTTT	CATSSHRVEAFF
NA	NA	TRBJ2-7	TRBV7-2	TGTGCCAGCAGCCGCCCAACCGGGACAAACTACGAGCAGTACTTC	CASSRPTGTNYEQYF
NA	NA	TRBJ2-1	TRBV4-2	TGTGCCAGCAGCCAAGGGGAGGTAAGCTCCTACAATGAGCAGTTCTTC	CASSQGEVSSYNEQFF
NA	NA	TRBJ2-3	TRBV19	TGTGCCAGTAGTATAGGGCAGGGCGCAGATACGCAGTATTTT	CASSIGQGADTQYF
NA	NA	TRBJ2-7	TRBV25-1	TGTGCCAGCAGCCAAACAGCCCTCTCCTACGAGCAGTACTTC	CASSQTALSYEQYF
NA	TRBD1	TRBJ2-7	TRBV14	TGTGCCAGCAGCCAAGAGAGCCAGGGGGCCTACGAGCAGTACTTC	CASSQESQGAYEQYF
NA	TRBD2	TRBJ2-1	TRBV18	TGTGCCAGCTCACCAGAACTAGCGGTCACGGGCAATGAGCAGTTCTTC	CASSPELAVTGNEQFF
NA	TRBD2	TRBJ2-5	TRBV6-5	TGTGCCAGCAGTTACGCAGCGGGGGGGCCGGAGACCCAGTACTTC	CASSYAAGGPETQYF
NA	TRBD1	TRBJ1-4	TRBV25-1	TGTGCCAGTACCACAGGGGCTAATGAAAAACTGTTTTTT	CASTTGANEKLFF
few	NA	TRBJ1-1	TRBV6-5	TGTGCCAGCAGCCTGTCCCGAGGTTACACTGAAGCTTTCTTT	CASSLSRGYTEAFF